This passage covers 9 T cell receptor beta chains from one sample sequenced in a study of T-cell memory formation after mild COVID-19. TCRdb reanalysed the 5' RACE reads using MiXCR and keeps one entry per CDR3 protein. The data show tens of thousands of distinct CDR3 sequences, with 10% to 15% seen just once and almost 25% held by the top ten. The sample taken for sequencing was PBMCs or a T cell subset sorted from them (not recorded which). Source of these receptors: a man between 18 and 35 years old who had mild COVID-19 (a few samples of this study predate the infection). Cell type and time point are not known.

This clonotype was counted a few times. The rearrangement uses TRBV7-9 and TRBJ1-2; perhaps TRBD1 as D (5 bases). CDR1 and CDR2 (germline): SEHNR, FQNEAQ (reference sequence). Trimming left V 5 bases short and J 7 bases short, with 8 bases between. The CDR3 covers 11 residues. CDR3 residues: CASSPGFGYTF. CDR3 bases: TGTGCCAGCAGCCCAGGGTTTGGCTACACCTTC.

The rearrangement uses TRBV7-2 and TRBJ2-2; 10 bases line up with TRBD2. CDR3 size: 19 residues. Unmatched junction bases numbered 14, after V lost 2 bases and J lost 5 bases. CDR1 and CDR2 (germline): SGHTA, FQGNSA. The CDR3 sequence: CASSLRRLAGAAWTGELFF. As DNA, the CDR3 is TGTGCCAGCAGCTTAAGGAGGCTAGCGGGGGCCGCCTGGACCGGGGAGCTGTTTTTT.

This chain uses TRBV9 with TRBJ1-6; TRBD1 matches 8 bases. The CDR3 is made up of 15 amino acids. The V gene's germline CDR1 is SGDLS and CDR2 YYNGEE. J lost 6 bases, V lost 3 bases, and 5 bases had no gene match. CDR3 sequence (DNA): TGTGCCAGCAGCGCCAGGGACAGGATTAATTCACCCCTCCACTTT. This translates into CASSARDRINSPLHF.

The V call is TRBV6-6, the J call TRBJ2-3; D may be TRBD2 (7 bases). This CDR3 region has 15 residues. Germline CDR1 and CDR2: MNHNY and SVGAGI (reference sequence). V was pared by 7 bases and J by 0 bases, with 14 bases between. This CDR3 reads CASTRGALSTDTQYF. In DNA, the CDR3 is TGTGCCAGCACTCGGGGGGCGCTTAGCACAGATACGCAGTATTTT.

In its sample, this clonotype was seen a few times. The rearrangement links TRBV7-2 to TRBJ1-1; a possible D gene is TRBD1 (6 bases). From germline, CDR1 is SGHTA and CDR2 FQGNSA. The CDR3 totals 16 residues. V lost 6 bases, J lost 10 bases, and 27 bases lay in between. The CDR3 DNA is TGTGCCAGCAGGATGGGTGGGGGGCGCATTAATGGTGTAGCTTTCTTT. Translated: CASRMGGGRINGVAFF.

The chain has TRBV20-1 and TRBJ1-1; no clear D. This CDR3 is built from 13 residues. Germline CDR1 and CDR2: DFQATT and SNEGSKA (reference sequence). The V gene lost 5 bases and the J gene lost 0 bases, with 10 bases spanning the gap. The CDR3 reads CSAPRQVNTEAFF. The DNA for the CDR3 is TGCAGTGCTCCCCGTCAAGTGAACACTGAAGCTTTCTTT.

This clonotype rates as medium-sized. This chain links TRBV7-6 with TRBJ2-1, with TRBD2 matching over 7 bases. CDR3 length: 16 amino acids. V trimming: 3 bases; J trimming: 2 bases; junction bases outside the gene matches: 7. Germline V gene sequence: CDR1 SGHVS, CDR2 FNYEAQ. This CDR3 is CASSLGSSGTYNEQFF. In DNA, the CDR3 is TGTGCCAGCAGCTTGGGTTCTAGCGGAACCTACAATGAGCAGTTCTTC.

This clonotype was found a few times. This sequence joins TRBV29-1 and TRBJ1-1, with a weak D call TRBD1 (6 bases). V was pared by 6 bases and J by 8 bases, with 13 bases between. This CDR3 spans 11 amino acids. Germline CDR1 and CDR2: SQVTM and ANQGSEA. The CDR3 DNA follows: TGCAGCGTGGGGGCGGGGGCAGAAGCTTTCTTT. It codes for CSVGAGAEAFF.

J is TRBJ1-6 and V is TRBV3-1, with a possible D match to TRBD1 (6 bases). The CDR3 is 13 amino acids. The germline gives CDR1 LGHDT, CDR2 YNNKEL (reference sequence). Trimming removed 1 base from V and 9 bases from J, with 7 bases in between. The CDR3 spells CASSQGTASPLHF. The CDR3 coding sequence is TGTGCCAGCAGCCAAGGGACAGCTTCACCCCTCCACTTT.